The sequence of this T cell receptor (beta chain) was determined in a study of vaccination effects on CD4 cells after COVID-19. Sequencing was performed with immunoSEQ multiplex PCR; in TCRdb, only in-frame clones are kept and a portion is missing. This sample has tens of thousands of clones, with more than 65% found just once. ViraFEST assay sequencing came after antigen-specific CD4+ T cells were expanded with viral peptide pools. Subsequent to a culture period of 10 to 11 days, CD4+ T cells were isolated. Each participant was given two doses of one vaccine (BNT162b2 or mRNA-1273). As for this clone: Its antigen is not identified.

The CDR3 is made up of 16 amino acids. The germline V gene has CDR1 LNHNV and CDR2 YYDKDF (reference sequence). Trimming at V came to 0 bases and at J to 3 bases, leaving 4 bases not matched to a gene. The clonotype was recovered from a human donor who received a COVID-19 vaccine. Sequences were derived from CD4+ T cells from PBMCs cultured with HCoV-NL63 spike peptides, sampled after COVID-19 vaccination. The chain uses TRBV15 and TRBJ1-5; TRBD1 agrees at 8 bases. As DNA, the CDR3 is TGTGCCACCAGCAGAGATAGGACAGGGATCAATCAGCCCCAGCATTTT. It is translated as CATSRDRTGINQPQHF.